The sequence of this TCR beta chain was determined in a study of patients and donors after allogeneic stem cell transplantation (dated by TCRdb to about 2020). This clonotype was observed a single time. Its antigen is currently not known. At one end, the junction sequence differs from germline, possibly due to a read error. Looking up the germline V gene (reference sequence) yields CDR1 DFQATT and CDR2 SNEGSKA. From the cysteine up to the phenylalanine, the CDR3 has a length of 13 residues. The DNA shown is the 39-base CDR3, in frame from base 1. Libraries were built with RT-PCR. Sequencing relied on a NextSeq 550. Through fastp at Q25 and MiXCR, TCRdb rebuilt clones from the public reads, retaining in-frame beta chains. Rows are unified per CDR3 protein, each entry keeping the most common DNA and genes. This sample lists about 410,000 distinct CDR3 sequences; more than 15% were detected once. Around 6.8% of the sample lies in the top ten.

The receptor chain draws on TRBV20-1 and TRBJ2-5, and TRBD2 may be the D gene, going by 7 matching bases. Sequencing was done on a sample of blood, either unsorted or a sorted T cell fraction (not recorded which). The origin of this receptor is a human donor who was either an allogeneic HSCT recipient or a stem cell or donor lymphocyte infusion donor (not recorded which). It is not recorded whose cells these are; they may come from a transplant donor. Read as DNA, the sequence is TGCAGTGCTGGGAGGGGGACCCAAGAGATCCAGTACTTC. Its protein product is CSAGRGTQEIQYF.